The following is a T cell receptor beta chain sequence with its context. The RNA, roughly 0.5 to 1 ug, was put through reverse transcription using random hexamers. The TCR beta CDR3 was amplified by immunoSEQ multiplex PCR across 54 Vbeta, 13 Jbeta. TCRdb reprocessed the immunoSEQ multiplex PCR reads via MiXCR and lists one record per CDR3 protein. Among 200,000 to 250,000 distinct CDR3 sequences, about 94% were seen once, and the ten largest hold around 0.15%. The sample comes from a study of CD8 T cells in Susac syndrome. Germline values: CDR1 DFQATT, CDR2 SNEGSKA (reference sequence). V lost 5 bases and J 2 bases, leaving 14 bases between the germline ends. This CDR3 comprises 14 residues. Susac syndrome patients met recently defined diagnostic criteria for definite or probable disease. Bulk CD8+ and CD4+ cells came from magnetic negative isolation; CD8+ TEMRA by FACS.

Sequencing was done on a sample of CD4+ T cells from PBMCs. The chain is built from TRBV20-1 and TRBJ2-3, with unresolved D. The TCR was taken from a human donor with Susac syndrome. This CDR3 reads CSAPRDGTTDTQYF. The CDR3 DNA is TGCAGTGCTCCTCGAGACGGCACCACAGATACGCAGTATTTT.